Listed below are T cell receptor beta chains from one sample, sequenced in a study of cytomegalovirus exposure and HLA in healthy donors. Method: immunoSEQ multiplex PCR; TCRdb's copy keeps in-frame clones and lacks some. Among some 170,000 clones listed, roughly 85% were seen once. The sample taken for sequencing was PBMCs. The receptors stem from a man between 35 and 55 years old in good health and CMV-seropositive. Each CDR3 is given with its conserved first and last residue. Fields, in order: CDR3 DNA, CDR3 protein, D gene, clone size, J gene, V gene, CDR3 length. The D gene is left open where the match is weak. The size of a clone is reported for some rows only, either as once, few or many, or as a class for expanded clones.

CDR3nt: TGTGCCAGCAGCCGGGAGGGGTTGAGCTATGGCTACACCTTC; CDR3aa: CASSREGLSYGYTF; d_gene: NA; abundance: NA; j_gene: TRBJ1-2; v_gene: TRBV6-1; len: 14
CDR3nt: TGTGCCAGCAGTTCCCATACCGGTGGGAACACTGAAGCTTTCTTT; CDR3aa: CASSSHTGGNTEAFF; d_gene: NA; abundance: NA; j_gene: TRBJ1-1; v_gene: TRBV28; len: 15
CDR3nt: TGTGCCAGCAGCAGGGAGAGCTCCTACAATGAGCAGTTCTTC; CDR3aa: CASSRESSYNEQFF; d_gene: NA; abundance: NA; j_gene: TRBJ2-1; v_gene: TRBV11-3; len: 14
CDR3nt: TGTGCCAGCAGCCCGATGTCCGGCAGCTGGGGCGCTTTTTTCTTC; CDR3aa: CASSPMSGSWGAFFF; d_gene: NA; abundance: NA; j_gene: TRBJ2-1; v_gene: TRBV7-9; len: 15
CDR3nt: TGTGCCAGCAGCCAAGTCGTGTTGAATGAGCAGTTCTTC; CDR3aa: CASSQVVLNEQFF; d_gene: NA; abundance: NA; j_gene: TRBJ2-1; v_gene: TRBV4-2; len: 13
CDR3nt: TGCGCCAGCAGCCCGGGACAGAAAACCGGGGAGCTGTTTTTT; CDR3aa: CASSPGQKTGELFF; d_gene: TRBD1; abundance: NA; j_gene: TRBJ2-2; v_gene: TRBV5-1; len: 14
CDR3nt: TGTGCCAGCACCATGGGAGCGACCTCCGGGGAGCTGTTTTTT; CDR3aa: CASTMGATSGELFF; d_gene: NA; abundance: NA; j_gene: TRBJ2-2; v_gene: TRBV5-6; len: 14
CDR3nt: TGCGCCAGCAGCTTGGCTATAGGACAGGAGTACAATGAGCAGTTCTTC; CDR3aa: CASSLAIGQEYNEQFF; d_gene: TRBD1; abundance: once; j_gene: TRBJ2-1; v_gene: TRBV5-1; len: 16
CDR3nt: TGCGCCAGCAGCTCTAGAGCCTACGAGCAGTACTTC; CDR3aa: CASSSRAYEQYF; d_gene: NA; abundance: NA; j_gene: TRBJ2-7; v_gene: TRBV5-1; len: 12
CDR3nt: TGTGCTAGTGGTTTGGTAATGGTAGGAGGGGTCGGCAATGAGCAGTTCTTC; CDR3aa: CASGLVMVGGVGNEQFF; d_gene: NA; abundance: NA; j_gene: TRBJ2-1; v_gene: TRBV12-5; len: 17
CDR3nt: TGTGCCAGTTGTCACCCAGGTCACACGGAGGGTGAGCTGTTTTTT; CDR3aa: CASCHPGHTEGELFF; d_gene: NA; abundance: NA; j_gene: TRBJ2-2; v_gene: TRBV19; len: 15
CDR3nt: TGTGCCAGCAGCTTAGTTGGCAACCCGGAAGCTTTCTTT; CDR3aa: CASSLVGNPEAFF; d_gene: NA; abundance: NA; j_gene: TRBJ1-1; v_gene: TRBV7-8; len: 13